This is a list of T cell receptor beta chains from one sample in a study of control samples from healthy donors and cancer patients. Data came from immunoSEQ multiplex PCR; TCRdb stores just in-frame clones and leaves some out. The sample comprises roughly 89,000 clones, 91% of which are singletons, and roughly a sixth rests with the top ten. Sequencing was performed on blood. These receptor sequences come from a man aged 45-65 years in good health. Each CDR3 is given with its conserved first and last residue. Fields, in order: clone size, J gene, V gene, D gene, CDR3 DNA, CDR3 protein. D genes are given only for firm matches. Only part of the rows carry a size: once, few, many, or a class if the clone is expanded.

>-|TRBJ2-1|TRBV6-5|-
TGTGCCACCGCTGAGAGGGATCCGAAACCCATCCAGTTCTTC
CATAERDPKPIQFF
>-|TRBJ1-4|TRBV19|-
TGTGCCAGTAGTATAGGTGGAGATGAAAAACTGTTTTTT
CASSIGGDEKLFF
>once|TRBJ1-2|TRBV2|-
TGTGCCAGCAGTGAAGCCGGGTCCCCTTATGGCTACACCTTC
CASSEAGSPYGYTF
>-|TRBJ1-4|TRBV9|-
TGTGCCAGCAGCGTGACCGGGACTGGACGGAATGAAAAACTGTTTTTT
CASSVTGTGRNEKLFF
>-|TRBJ2-7|TRBV2|TRBD2
TGTGCCAGCAGTGAAGCCCCGGGGGGCGAGCAGTACTTC
CASSEAPGGEQYF
>-|TRBJ1-6|TRBV5-1|-
TGCGCCAGCAGCTTGGGGCAGGGAAGGGGATCACCCCTCCACTTT
CASSLGQGRGSPLHF
>-|TRBJ1-5|TRBV9|-
TGTGCCAGCAGCGTAGGGACTCTCGGCAATCAGCCCCAGCATTTT
CASSVGTLGNQPQHF
>once|TRBJ1-1|TRBV10-2|-
TGCGCCAGCAGTGAGAGGCAGGGTTACACTGAAGCTTTCTTT
CASSERQGYTEAFF
>-|TRBJ1-1|TRBV12-3/TRBV12-4|TRBD1
TGTGCCAGCACTTCAGACAGGGGCACTGAAGCTTTCTTT
CASTSDRGTEAFF
>-|TRBJ1-2|TRBV5-1|-
TGCGCCAGCAGCCCCCGGGACACCATGTCCTATGGCTACACCTTC
CASSPRDTMSYGYTF
>-|TRBJ1-2|TRBV3-1/TRBV3-2|-
TGTGCCAGCAGCCAAGACCAGACAGACGTGTATGGCTACACCTTC
CASSQDQTDVYGYTF